This TCR beta chain was profiled in a study of CD8+CD57+ T cells in acquired aplastic anemia. Study in general: The DNA of sorted CD4+ and CD8+ cells averaged approximately 3.3 ug.

To note about this clonotype: What it recognizes is unknown.

TCR beta VDJ and CDR3 profiles were obtained from a genomic DNA template. TCRdb processed the reads anew with MiXCR; each CDR3 protein has one entry. The table lists around 400,000 distinct CDR3 sequences, under 80% of them singletons. The CDR3 covers 16 residues. The germline V and J ends were trimmed by 6 bases and 2 bases, with 17 bases remaining between them. Germline V CDR1 and CDR2: LNHDA, SQIVND (reference sequence). Study-wide results and caveats: Overlapping CD8+ CDR3 repertoires of patients and controls contained under 35 shared sequences. CD8+ Simpson's diversity showed no significant patient-control difference.

Sequencing was carried out using sorted CD4+, CD8+, or CD8+CD57+ T cells (not recorded which) from PBMCs. The receptor was isolated from a human donor in good health, serving as a control. The chain is built from TRBV19 and TRBJ1-3; D not resolved. CDR3 loop: CASSPGDTVAGNTIYF. In DNA, the CDR3 is TGTGCCAGTAGCCCTGGGGATACCGTGGCTGGAAACACCATATATTTT. Using reference TRBV19 and TRBJ1-3 for the parts outside the CDR3, the full variable domain is DGGITQSPKYLFRKEGQNVTLSCEQNLNHDAMYWYRQDPGQGLRLIYYSQIVNDFQKGDIAEGYSVSREKKESFPLTVTSAQKNPTAFYLCASSPGDTVAGNTIYFGEGSWLTVV.